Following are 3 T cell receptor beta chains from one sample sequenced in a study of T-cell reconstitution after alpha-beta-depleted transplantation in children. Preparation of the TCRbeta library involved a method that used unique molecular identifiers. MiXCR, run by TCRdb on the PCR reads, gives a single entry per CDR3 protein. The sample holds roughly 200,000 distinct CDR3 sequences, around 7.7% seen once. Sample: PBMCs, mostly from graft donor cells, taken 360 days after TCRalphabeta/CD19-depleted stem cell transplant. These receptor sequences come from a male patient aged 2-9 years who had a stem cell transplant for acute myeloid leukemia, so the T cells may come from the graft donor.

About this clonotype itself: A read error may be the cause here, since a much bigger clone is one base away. As DNA, the CDR3 is TGCAGTGCTTGGGACAGGGGCCAAGAGACCCAGTACTTC. Residues: CSAWDRGQETQYF. This chain uses TRBV20-1 with TRBJ2-5; 10 nucleotides line up with TRBD1. This CDR3 is built from 13 residues. Trimming at V came to 5 bases and at J to 1 base, leaving 1 base not matched to a gene. The germline gives CDR1 DFQATT, CDR2 SNEGSKA (reference sequence).

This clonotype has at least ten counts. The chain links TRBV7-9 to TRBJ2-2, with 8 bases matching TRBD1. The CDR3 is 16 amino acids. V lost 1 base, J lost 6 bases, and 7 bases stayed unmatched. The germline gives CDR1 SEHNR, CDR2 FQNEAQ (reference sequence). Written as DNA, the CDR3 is TGTGCCAGCAGCTTAGATCGGACAGGGTATGCCGGGGAGCTGTTTTTT. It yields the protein CASSLDRTGYAGELFF.

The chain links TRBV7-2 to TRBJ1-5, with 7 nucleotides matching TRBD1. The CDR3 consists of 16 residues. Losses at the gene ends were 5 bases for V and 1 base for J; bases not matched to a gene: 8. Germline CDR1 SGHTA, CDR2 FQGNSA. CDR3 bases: TGTGCCAGCAGCCCCCGGGACAGAGGGAGCAATCAGCCCCAGCATTTT. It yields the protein CASSPRDRGSNQPQHF.